One and the same sample provided the 24 T cell receptor beta chains below, sequenced in a study of PD-1 blockade in mismatch repair-deficient tumors. TCRdb keeps only in-frame clones here, not all; method: immunoSEQ multiplex PCR. Among some 85,000 clones, approximately 78% were seen once, and the ten largest hold approximately 5%. This specimen was peripheral blood, taken 44 weeks after starting pembrolizumab. The receptor set was obtained from an adult with mismatch repair-deficient cancer.

The genes are TRBV27 and TRBJ2-1; D unresolved. The CDR3 runs 13 residues. The ends were cut back, 4 bases at V and 8 bases at J, with 12 bases in the middle. The germline CDR1 and CDR2 sequences are MNHEY and SMNVEV (reference sequence). CDR3 loop: CASSYQKRDEQFF. CDR3 nucleotides: TGTGCCAGCAGTTATCAAAAACGTGATGAGCAGTTCTTC.

V is TRBV27 and J is TRBJ2-2; D may be TRBD1 (6 bases). Trimming removed 1 base at V and 4 bases at J, with 22 bases between. Per the germline V gene, CDR1 is MNHEY and CDR2 is SMNVEV (reference sequence). The CDR3 sequence is 19 residues long. CDR3 bases: TGTGCCAGCAGTTTATTCTGGTCGGCAGGGACAACGACCACCGGGGAGCTGTTTTTT. This codes for CASSLFWSAGTTTTGELFF.

This clone was seen only a few times. This chain joins TRBV6-5 and TRBJ2-7, with D uncertain. The CDR3 spans 14 residues. Trimming removed 5 bases from V and 0 bases from J, with 11 bases in between. Per the germline V gene, CDR1 is MNHEY and CDR2 is SVGAGI. The CDR3 is CASSEVNGSYEQYF. The CDR3 DNA sequence: TGTGCCAGCAGTGAAGTGAACGGCTCCTACGAGCAGTACTTC.

The rearrangement links TRBV5-1 to TRBJ1-1, with 8 bases that match TRBD1. V shed 0 bases, J shed 6 bases, and the junction held 4 bases outside the gene matches. Per the germline V gene, CDR1 is SGHRS and CDR2 is YFSETQ. There are 14 residues in the CDR3. The CDR3 region is CASSLDGQGAEAFF. The CDR3 nucleotides read TGCGCCAGCAGCTTGGACGGACAGGGAGCTGAAGCTTTCTTT. Full variable domain (rest looked up from reference TRBV5-1 and TRBJ1-1): KAGVTQTPRYLIKTRGQQVTLSCSPISGHRSVSWYQQTPGQGLQFLFEYFSETQRNKGNFPGRFSGRQFSNSRSEMNVSTLELGDSALYLCASSLDGQGAEAFFGQGTRLTVV.

The V gene is TRBV7-2, the J gene TRBJ1-4, with D tentatively TRBD1 (6 bases). V lost 4 bases to trimming and J lost 7 bases, with 13 bases between them. This CDR3 spans 14 amino acids. Germline V gene data show CDR1 as SGHTA and CDR2 as FQGNSA. CDR3 coding DNA: TGTGCCAGCAGCTCTACAGGGTTGCCTGAAAAACTGTTTTTT. This gives the protein CASSSTGLPEKLFF. Supplemented by reference TRBV7-2 and TRBJ1-4, the full variable domain reads GAGVSQSPSNKVTEKGKDVELRCDPISGHTALYWYRQSLGQGLEFLIYFQGNSAPDKSGLPSDRFSAERTGGSVSTLTIQRTQQEDSAVYLCASSSTGLPEKLFFGSGTQLSVL.

The chain carries TRBV6-6 and TRBJ1-1; 10 bases match TRBD1. The CDR3 loop spans 14 amino acids. The germline gives CDR1 MNHNY, CDR2 SVGAGI (reference sequence). V gave up 5 bases and J gave up 4 bases; unmatched junction bases: 4. The CDR3 protein is CASSARQGATEAFF. The CDR3 DNA follows: TGTGCCAGCAGTGCCCGACAGGGGGCCACTGAAGCTTTCTTT.

The V call is TRBV2, the J call TRBJ1-4, with TRBD1 identical over 8 bases. The germline V gene encodes CDR1 SNHLY and CDR2 FYNNEI. The junction had 11 bases not matched to a gene; V was cut back by 4 bases and J by 10 bases. The CDR3 consists of 15 residues. The CDR3, as DNA: TGTGCCAGCAGTGGATTGACAGGGGACGGGGCAAAACTGTTTTTT. As protein: CASSGLTGDGAKLFF.

This chain links TRBV11-2 with TRBJ2-2, with 8 nucleotides matching TRBD1. Unmatched junction bases numbered 9, after V lost 4 bases and J lost 5 bases. Germline V lookup: CDR1 SGHAT, CDR2 FQNNGV. CDR3 length: 16 amino acids. CDR3 in amino acids: CASSSQGAGGTGELFF. CDR3 bases: TGTGCCAGCAGCTCCCAGGGGGCAGGGGGAACCGGGGAGCTGTTTTTT. Using reference TRBV11-2 and TRBJ2-2 for the parts outside the CDR3, the full variable domain is EAGVAQSPRYKIIEKRQSVAFWCNPISGHATLYWYQQILGQGPKLLIQFQNNGVVDDSQLPKDRFSAERLKGVDSTLKIQPAKLEDSAVYLCASSSQGAGGTGELFFGEGSRLTVL.

The chain recombines TRBV5-4 with TRBJ2-3; unclear D gene. Germline values: CDR1 SGHNT, CDR2 YYREEE (reference sequence). CDR3 size: 12 residues. Trimming cost V 3 bases and J 6 bases, with 8 bases left between them. The CDR3 loop reads CASSWVLDTQYF. The CDR3 DNA follows: TGTGCCAGCAGCTGGGTCTTGGATACGCAGTATTTT.

The chain employs TRBV5-4 and TRBJ2-1; 13 bases match TRBD2. Germline-derived CDR1 and CDR2 are SGHNT and YYREEE (reference sequence). The CDR3 totals 15 residues. The J segment lost 10 bases and the V segment lost 4 bases, leaving 8 bases of the junction unmatched. The CDR3 protein is CASSPGLAGRREQFF. CDR3 DNA: TGTGCCAGCAGCCCGGGACTAGCGGGGCGTAGAGAGCAGTTCTTC.

The rearrangement joins TRBV4-2 to TRBJ2-7, with a tentative D call TRBD2 (5 bases). The V gene's germline CDR1 is LGHNA and CDR2 YNFKEQ. V lost 1 base to trimming and J lost 2 bases, with 12 bases between them. This CDR3 is 15 amino acids long. The CDR3 region has the DNA TGTGCCAGCAGCCAAGGGTTGGACTCCACCTACGAGCAGTACTTC. This codes for CASSQGLDSTYEQYF.

J is TRBJ2-7 and V is TRBV2; D uncertain. Germline V gene data show CDR1 as SNHLY and CDR2 as FYNNEI. The CDR3 length is 11 residues. Trimming pared 8 bases from V and 7 bases from J, leaving 12 bases between. Here the CDR3 DNA reads TGTGCCAGCCAAGTACGAGGTGAGCAGTACTTC. Encoded protein: CASQVRGEQYF.

The chain uses TRBV5-5 and TRBJ2-3; maybe TRBD1 (5 bases). Germline V gives CDR1 SGHKS, CDR2 YYEKEE (reference sequence). This CDR3 has 15 residues. Trimming removed 1 base from V and 3 bases from J, with 12 bases in between. This CDR3 reads CASSLFKGRTDTQYF. The CDR3 nucleotides read TGTGCCAGCAGCTTGTTCAAGGGGCGTACAGATACGCAGTATTTT.

The J gene is TRBJ2-3, the V gene TRBV10-3; 9 nucleotides line up with TRBD2. CDR3 size: 18 residues. The J segment lost 3 bases and the V segment lost 0 bases, leaving 10 bases of the junction unmatched. Germline CDR1 reads ENHRY; CDR2 reads SYGVKD. CDR3 in DNA: TGTGCCATCAGTGAGTCGACTCTTAGCGGGAGATGGACAGATACGCAGTATTTT. Translating it yields CAISESTLSGRWTDTQYF.

The chain uses TRBV5-1 and TRBJ2-7; the match to TRBD1 covers 7 bases. Per germline, CDR1 SGHRS and CDR2 YFSETQ. Trimming cost V 3 bases and J 0 bases; bases outside gene matches: 9. CDR3 length equals 16 residues. The CDR3 DNA follows: TGCGCCAGCAGCTCCGGGACAGTTGACTACTCCTACGAGCAGTACTTC. It codes for CASSSGTVDYSYEQYF.

The V gene is TRBV5-4, the J gene TRBJ2-1; TRBD2 agrees at 8 bases. The CDR3 has 16 residues. V was clipped by 2 bases and J by 2 bases; unmatched bases: 6. The germline gives CDR1 SGHNT, CDR2 YYREEE (reference sequence). The CDR3 DNA follows: TGTGCCAGCAGCTTTGCAGCGGGGGCTGCCTACAATGAGCAGTTCTTC. Protein product: CASSFAAGAAYNEQFF. Complete variable domain (other parts from reference TRBV5-4 and TRBJ2-1): ETGVTQSPTHLIKTRGQQVTLRCSSQSGHNTVSWYQQALGQGPQFIFQYYREEENGRGNFPPRFSGLQFPNYSSELNVNALELDDSALYLCASSFAAGAAYNEQFFGPGTRLTVL.

J is TRBJ1-3 and V is TRBV9; D ambiguous. Germline lookup yields CDR1 SGDLS and CDR2 YYNGEE. Trimming left V 2 bases short and J 0 bases short, with 12 bases between. The CDR3 loop spans 16 amino acids. CDR3 region: CASSVSPGGSGNTIYF. The CDR3 DNA reads TGTGCCAGCAGCGTGTCCCCGGGAGGCTCTGGAAACACCATATATTTT.

This clone occurred once. This rearrangement joins TRBV30 to TRBJ2-3; a weak D match, TRBD1 (6 bases). Germline loops: CDR1 GTSNPN, CDR2 SVGIG (reference sequence). This CDR3 spans 14 amino acids. V was shortened by 4 bases and J by 6 bases, with 17 bases between the two germline ends. The CDR3 region has the DNA TGTGCCTGGAACAGTAGAACAGGGTCCGATACGCAGTATTTT. Its translation: CAWNSRTGSDTQYF.

The gene calls are TRBV27 and TRBJ2-1; no definite D call. Per germline, CDR1 MNHEY and CDR2 SMNVEV (reference sequence). Deletions cut 5 bases from V and 0 bases from J, with 11 bases between. The CDR3 has 15 residues. The CDR3 loop reads CASSPILSSYNEQFF. The CDR3 nucleotides read TGTGCCAGCAGTCCCATCCTGAGCTCCTACAATGAGCAGTTCTTC.

This clone was counted a few times. The chain employs TRBV30 and TRBJ2-7; 7 bases map to TRBD1. Germline-derived CDR1 and CDR2 are GTSNPN and SVGIG (reference sequence). V shed 2 bases and J 5 bases; nucleotides not matched to a gene: 6. The CDR3 runs 13 residues. The CDR3 DNA is TGTGCCTGGAGTAAACAGGGGAACGACGAGCAGTACTTC. Its protein product is CAWSKQGNDEQYF.

DNA for the CDR3: TGTGCCAGCAGCGTAGCCCATCCCGGGCGGGAGCTAATCACAGATACGCAGTATTTT. Its translation is CASSVAHPGRELITDTQYF. V usage is TRBV9 and J usage is TRBJ2-3; 7 bases are shared with TRBD2. The V gene end was trimmed by 0 bases and the J gene end by 2 bases; junction bases not matched to a gene: 15. There are 19 residues in the CDR3. CDR1 is SGDLS and CDR2 is YYNGEE in the germline V gene.

The J gene is TRBJ2-3, the V gene TRBV27; 8 bases are a match to TRBD2. The germline V gene encodes CDR1 MNHEY and CDR2 SMNVEV (reference sequence). The CDR3 has 14 amino acids. Trimming removed 10 bases from V and 13 bases from J; junction bases left unmatched: 19. In DNA form, the CDR3 reads TGTGCCACCAGGACAGAGAAGATAGCGGGGTTGGAGTATTTT. This translates into CATRTEKIAGLEYF.

This rearrangement joins TRBV19 to TRBJ1-1; D remains ambiguous. With 5 bases removed from V and 1 base from J, the gap between germline ends came to 8 bases. The CDR3 spans 13 residues. Per germline, CDR1 LNHDA and CDR2 SQIVND (reference sequence). DNA of the CDR3: TGTGCCAGTAGTCAGCTCCAGAACACTGAAGCTTTCTTT. Amino acids: CASSQLQNTEAFF.

This sequence joins TRBV28 and TRBJ1-1; D gene uncertain. Germline V CDR1 and CDR2: MDHEN, SYDVKM. This CDR3 is built from 13 residues. The V end lost 7 bases, the J end lost 3 bases, and 12 bases lay between the germline ends. The CDR3 coding sequence is TGTGCCAGCACCTCCGGGCAGGACACTGAAGCTTTCTTT. Protein: CASTSGQDTEAFF.